This record concerns one TCR beta chain sequence. The antigen remains unidentified. The use of a sample-barcoded 5' primer and a J-beta primer mix characterized a second PCR of about 6 to 11 cycles. Researchers report that each sample yielded at least 2.5 million CDR3-containing paired-end reads. TCRdb re-called the 5' RACE reads with MiXCR, one entry per CDR3 protein. The repertoire includes more than 650,000 distinct CDR3 sequences, roughly 50% of them detected once, and about 42% sits in the top ten. The sample is drawn from a study of blood T cells in healthy people across ages. This CDR3 contains 12 residues. The germline V gene has CDR1 ENHRY and CDR2 SYGVKD. J was trimmed by 4 bases and V by 6 bases; bases with no gene match: 3. Study results and limitations: A strong correlation was seen between TCR beta diversity and naive T cell percentage.

The TCR sequence derives from a man older than 75 in good health. Material for sequencing was blood. This chain joins TRBV10-3 and TRBJ2-7; 7 nucleotides agree with TRBD1. CDR3: CAISRDSYEQYF. DNA for the CDR3: TGTGCCATCAGCCGGGACAGTTACGAGCAGTACTTC.